These 14 T cell receptor beta chains were all obtained from the same sample, sequenced in a study of CD8 T cells in Susac syndrome. With random hexamers, reverse transcription was performed on about 0.5 to 1 ug of RNA. Each CDR3 protein is one row after TCRdb ran MiXCR on the immunoSEQ multiplex PCR reads. The sample includes about 190,000 distinct CDR3 sequences, approximately 95% of them seen just once. Material: CD4+ T cells from PBMCs. The receptors were gathered from a human donor in good health.

The chain recombines TRBV7-2 with TRBJ1-1; the D is unclear. Germline loops: CDR1 SGHTA, CDR2 FQGNSA. The CDR3 covers 14 residues. The V gene lost 3 bases and the J gene lost 6 bases, with 14 bases spanning the gap. The CDR3 loop is CASSLALGDAEAFF. The CDR3 DNA is TGTGCCAGCAGCTTGGCCCTCGGGGATGCTGAAGCTTTCTTT.

The chain is built from TRBV30 and TRBJ2-1; D may be TRBD2 (5 bases). The CDR3 is 13 residues long. Trimming removed 2 bases at V and 5 bases at J, with 10 bases between. In germline, CDR1 is GTSNPN, CDR2 SVGIG (reference sequence). CDR3 protein: CAWSRGADNEQFF. The CDR3 nucleotides read TGTGCCTGGAGTCGGGGTGCTGACAATGAGCAGTTCTTC.

The V gene is TRBV25-1, the J gene TRBJ1-5; possible D gene TRBD1, 5 bases. CDR3 length: 14 amino acids. Trimming took off 4 bases at V and 2 bases at J, with 9 bases between the two ends. CDR1 MGHDK and CDR2 SYGVNS come from the germline V gene. The CDR3 sequence is CASSAGPGNQPQHF. As DNA, the CDR3 is TGTGCCAGCAGTGCAGGGCCGGGCAATCAGCCCCAGCATTTT.

This clonotype came up a few times. J is TRBJ1-1 and V is TRBV12-3 or TRBV12-4; D unresolved. The CDR3 consists of 14 residues. Between the trimmed V and J ends, which lost 6 bases and 6 bases, there was a span of 17 bases. This CDR3 reads CASSLERTSAEAFF. In DNA, the CDR3 is TGTGCCAGCAGCTTGGAAAGGACTTCGGCTGAAGCTTTCTTT.

On this clonotype: At one boundary the junction diverges from the germline segment, which might be a read error. The V call is TRBV27, the J call TRBJ2-2; no definite D call. The CDR3 is 13 amino acids. Germline CDR1 MNHEY, CDR2 SMNVEV (reference sequence). The CDR3 region is CASKLDGTRELFF. Written as DNA, the CDR3 is TGTGCCAGCAAGTTGGACGGCACCCGGGAGCTGTTTTTT.

V gene TRBV5-1 combines with J gene TRBJ2-5; 10 bases line up with TRBD2. Unmatched junction bases numbered 3, after V lost 0 bases and J lost 4 bases. The CDR3 is 15 amino acids. Germline loops: CDR1 SGHRS, CDR2 YFSETQ. CDR3 in amino acids: CASSLGASGGETQYF. Here the CDR3 DNA reads TGCGCCAGCAGCTTGGGGGCTAGCGGGGGAGAGACCCAGTACTTC. Looking up the rest from reference TRBV5-1 and TRBJ2-5 gives the full variable domain: KAGVTQTPRYLIKTRGQQVTLSCSPISGHRSVSWYQQTPGQGLQFLFEYFSETQRNKGNFPGRFSGRQFSNSRSEMNVSTLELGDSALYLCASSLGASGGETQYFGPGTRLLVL.

This rearrangement joins TRBV6-6 to TRBJ2-2; a weak D match, TRBD1 (6 bases). The CDR3 consists of 15 residues. Germline V lookup: CDR1 MNHNY, CDR2 SVGAGI (reference sequence). Trimming took 0 bases from V and 1 from J, leaving 6 bases between them. The CDR3 is CASSYSTGNTGELFF. Here the CDR3 DNA reads TGTGCCAGCAGTTACTCGACAGGGAACACCGGGGAGCTGTTTTTT.

The rearrangement uses TRBV28 and TRBJ2-3, with 11 nucleotides matching TRBD1. Unmatched junction bases numbered 5, after V lost 5 bases and J lost 4 bases. The CDR3 runs 15 residues. From germline, CDR1 is MDHEN and CDR2 SYDVKM. Here the CDR3 reads CASSTGTGGSDTQYF. Written as DNA, the CDR3 is TGTGCCAGCAGTACCGGGACAGGGGGATCAGATACGCAGTATTTT.

The chain has TRBV5-4 and TRBJ2-4, with a weak D call TRBD1 (5 bases). The V end lost 4 bases, the J end lost 1 base, and 9 bases lay between the germline ends. The CDR3 runs 14 residues. Germline loops: CDR1 SGHNT, CDR2 YYREEE (reference sequence). The CDR3 DNA reads as TGTGCCAGCAGCCTCCCAGGGGCCAAAAACATTCAGTACTTC. Protein sequence: CASSLPGAKNIQYF.

This clonotype was counted only a few times. V and J are TRBV7-2 and TRBJ2-5; D is ambiguous. This CDR3 spans 12 amino acids. Trimming pared 1 base from V and 5 bases from J, leaving 5 bases between. Germline CDR1 and CDR2: SGHTA and FQGNSA. The CDR3 sequence is CASSLGLETQYF. For the CDR3, the DNA is TGTGCCAGCAGCTTAGGTCTGGAGACCCAGTACTTC.

The rearrangement joins TRBV11-2 to TRBJ1-6; D is unclear. There are 16 residues in the CDR3. Germline-derived CDR1 and CDR2 are SGHAT and FQNNGV. The germline V and J ends were trimmed by 2 bases and 9 bases, with 17 bases remaining between them. The CDR3 DNA follows: TGTGCCAGCAGCTTACTCGGGAAGCGGGGTATTTCACCCCTCCACTTT. It specifies CASSLLGKRGISPLHF.

The genes are TRBV7-8 and TRBJ1-1, with a weak D call TRBD1 (6 bases). The CDR3 length is 13 residues. The germline V gene has CDR1 SGHVS and CDR2 FQNEAQ. V lost 5 bases and J 3 bases, leaving 10 bases between the germline ends. The CDR3 DNA sequence: TGTGCCAGCAGCCCCAAGGGGGACACTGAAGCTTTCTTT. Translation: CASSPKGDTEAFF.

This chain joins TRBV5-6 and TRBJ1-4; a possible D gene is TRBD1 (5 bases). CDR1 SGHDT and CDR2 YYEEEE come from the germline V gene. Trimming took 1 base from V and 3 from J, leaving 13 bases between them. The CDR3 is made up of 16 amino acids. CDR3: CASSLLGGGANEKLFF. CDR3 coding DNA: TGTGCCAGCAGCTTGCTGGGCGGGGGGGCTAATGAAAAACTGTTTTTT.

The rearrangement uses TRBV5-6 and TRBJ2-7; 8 bases agree with TRBD1. This CDR3 has 15 residues. Trimming removed 4 bases from V and 4 bases from J; junction bases left unmatched: 10. CDR1 is SGHDT, CDR2 YYEEEE, per germline. CDR3 DNA sequence: TGTGCCAGCAGCGCTCCGGGACAGGCATTATACGAGCAGTACTTC. As protein: CASSAPGQALYEQYF. Filled out from reference TRBV5-6 and TRBJ2-7, the complete variable domain reads DAGVTQSPTHLIKTRGQQVTLRCSPKSGHDTVSWYQQALGQGPQFIFQYYEEEERQRGNFPDRFSGHQFPNYSSELNVNALLLGDSALYLCASSAPGQALYEQYFGPGTRLTVT.